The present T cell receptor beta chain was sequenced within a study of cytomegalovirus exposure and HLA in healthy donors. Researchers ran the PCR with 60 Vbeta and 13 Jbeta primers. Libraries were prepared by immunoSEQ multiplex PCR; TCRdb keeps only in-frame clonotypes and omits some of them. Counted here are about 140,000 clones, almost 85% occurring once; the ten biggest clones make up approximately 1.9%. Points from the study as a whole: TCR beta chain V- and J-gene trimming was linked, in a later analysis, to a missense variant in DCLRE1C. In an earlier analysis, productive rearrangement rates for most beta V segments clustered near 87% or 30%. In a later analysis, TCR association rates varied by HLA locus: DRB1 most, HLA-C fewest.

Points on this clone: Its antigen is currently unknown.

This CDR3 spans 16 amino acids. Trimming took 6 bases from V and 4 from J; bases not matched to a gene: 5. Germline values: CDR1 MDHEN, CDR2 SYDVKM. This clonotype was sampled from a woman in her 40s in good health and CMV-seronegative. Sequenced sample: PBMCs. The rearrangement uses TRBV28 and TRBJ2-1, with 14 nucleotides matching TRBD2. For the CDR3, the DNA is TGTGCCAGCAGCAGGACTAGCGGGGGGTCTTACAATGAGCAGTTCTTC. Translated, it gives CASSRTSGGSYNEQFF.